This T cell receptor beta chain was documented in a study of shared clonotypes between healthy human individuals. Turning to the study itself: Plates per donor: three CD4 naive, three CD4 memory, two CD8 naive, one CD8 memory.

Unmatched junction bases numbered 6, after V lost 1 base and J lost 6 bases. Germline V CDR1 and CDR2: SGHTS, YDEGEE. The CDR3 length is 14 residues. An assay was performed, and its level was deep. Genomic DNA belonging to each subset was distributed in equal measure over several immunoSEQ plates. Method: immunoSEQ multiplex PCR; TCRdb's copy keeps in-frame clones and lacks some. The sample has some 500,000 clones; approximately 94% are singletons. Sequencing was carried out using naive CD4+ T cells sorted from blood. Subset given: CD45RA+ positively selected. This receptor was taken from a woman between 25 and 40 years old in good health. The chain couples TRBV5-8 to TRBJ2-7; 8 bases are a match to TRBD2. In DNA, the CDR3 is TGTGCCAGCAGCTTGAGGCTAGCGGGTCTCGAGCAGTACTTC. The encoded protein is CASSLRLAGLEQYF.